The 11 T cell receptor beta chains below all came from one sample that was sequenced in a study of early T cells in non-severe SARS-CoV-2 infection. TCRdb re-called the 5' RACE reads with MiXCR, one entry per CDR3 protein. The table has 35,000 to 40,000 distinct CDR3 sequences, approximately 5% seen once. Sequencing was performed on whole blood. These receptors originate from an adult who was a healthcare worker with PCR-confirmed SARS-CoV-2 infection or an uninfected control (not recorded which).

This clonotype showed up many times. V usage is TRBV3-1 and J usage is TRBJ2-7, with D uncertain. Trimming stripped 1 base from V and 5 bases from J, with 9 bases between. The CDR3 loop spans 13 amino acids. Germline CDR1 and CDR2: LGHDT and YNNKEL (reference sequence). CDR3 residues: CASSQGQRNEQYF. CDR3 DNA: TGTGCCAGCAGCCAAGGGCAGAGAAACGAGCAGTACTTC.

This clonotype has ten or more counts. The V and J genes are TRBV7-2 and TRBJ2-1; D is uncertain. Trimming cost V 5 bases and J 1 base, with 9 bases left between them. From germline, CDR1 is SGHTA and CDR2 FQGNSA. The CDR3 loop spans 14 amino acids. In DNA form, the CDR3 reads TGTGCCAGCAGCCCGCGAGGTTCCTACAATGAGCAGTTCTTC. Amino acids: CASSPRGSYNEQFF.

This clonotype was seen at least ten times. This rearrangement joins TRBV11-2 to TRBJ2-7; D call uncertain. Trimming removed 5 bases at V and 0 bases at J, with 11 bases between. Germline CDR1 SGHAT, CDR2 FQNNGV. The CDR3 has 14 amino acids. CDR3 sequence reads: CASSRMRSSYEQYF. The CDR3 DNA reads as TGTGCCAGCAGCCGAATGCGGAGCTCCTACGAGCAGTACTTC.

This clonotype has a count of ten or more. The V call is TRBV9, the J call TRBJ2-5, with a tentative D call TRBD1 (6 bases). Germline CDR1 and CDR2: SGDLS and YYNGEE. This CDR3 has 17 amino acids. Deletions cut 4 bases from V and 6 bases from J, with 25 bases between. This CDR3 is CASSSGAGALLGKTQYF. CDR3 in DNA: TGTGCCAGCAGCTCAGGGGCAGGCGCGCTCCTGGGGAAGACCCAGTACTTC.

This clonotype has ten or more counts. This chain links TRBV27 with TRBJ2-3, with D possibly being TRBD1 (6 bases). Trimming stripped 4 bases from V and 2 bases from J, with 10 bases between. Germline assignment: CDR1 MNHEY and CDR2 SMNVEV (reference sequence). The CDR3 is 14 residues long. The CDR3 DNA reads TGTGCCAGCAGTTCGCGGACAGTCACAGATACGCAGTATTTT. Protein product: CASSSRTVTDTQYF.

In its sample, this clonotype was seen many times. CDR3 in amino acids: CASSLMGGPVETQYF. CDR3 bases: TGTGCCAGCAGCTTAATGGGGGGGCCGGTGGAAACGCAGTATTTT. The rearrangement links TRBV7-2 to TRBJ2-3, with TRBD2 as a possible D gene (7 bases). V lost 2 bases to trimming and J lost 9 bases, with 18 bases between them. The CDR3 runs to 15 residues. Germline values: CDR1 SGHTA, CDR2 FQGNSA.

This clonotype has more than one count but fewer than ten. CDR3 amino acids: CASSVTESYPNEQFF. The CDR3 region has the DNA TGTGCCAGCAGCGTGACGGAGTCTTACCCCAATGAGCAGTTCTTC. The V and J genes are TRBV5-6 and TRBJ2-1; D is unclear. The CDR3 loop spans 15 amino acids. Germline V gene sequence: CDR1 SGHDT, CDR2 YYEEEE. The V end lost 4 bases, the J end lost 6 bases, and 17 bases lay between the germline ends.

Regarding this clonotype: The junction does not match germline at one end; this may be a read error. This sequence joins TRBV5-1 and TRBJ1-1, with 7 nucleotides matching TRBD1. Germline V gives CDR1 SGHRS, CDR2 YFSETQ. The CDR3 runs 14 residues. The CDR3 protein is CASSGQAMNAEAFF. CDR3 nucleotide sequence: TGCGCCAGCAGCGGACAGGCCATGAACGCTGAAGCTTTCTTT. Full variable domain (rest looked up from reference TRBV5-1 and TRBJ1-1): KAGVTQTPRYLIKTRGQQVTLSCSPISGHRSVSWYQQTPGQGLQFLFEYFSETQRNKGNFPGRFSGRQFSNSRSEMNVSTLELGDSALYLCASSGQAMNAEAFFGQGTRLTVV.

This clonotype was recorded at least ten times. The V and J genes are TRBV20-1 and TRBJ2-3; 12 nucleotides agree with TRBD2. The V and J ends lost 3 bases and 2 bases, in that order; junction bases with no gene match: 9. The germline gives CDR1 DFQATT, CDR2 SNEGSKA (reference sequence). The CDR3 length is 17 residues. CDR3 loop: CSARWVRTSGVTDTQYF. CDR3 in DNA: TGCAGTGCTAGGTGGGTTAGGACTAGCGGGGTCACAGATACGCAGTATTTT.

This clonotype was seen more than once but under ten times. This sequence joins TRBV5-1 and TRBJ2-1, with TRBD1 matching 8 bases. CDR1 is SGHRS, CDR2 YFSETQ, per germline. Trimming cost V 6 bases and J 2 bases; bases outside gene matches: 10. The CDR3 loop spans 16 amino acids. The CDR3 here is CASTPQGGLTYNEQFF. CDR3 coding DNA: TGCGCCAGCACCCCACAGGGGGGCCTAACCTACAATGAGCAGTTCTTC.

This clonotype was counted at least ten times. This chain joins TRBV20-1 and TRBJ2-1; no reliable D call. The germline gives CDR1 DFQATT, CDR2 SNEGSKA (reference sequence). The ends were cut back, 6 bases at V and 10 bases at J, with 16 bases in the middle. The CDR3 totals 12 residues. This CDR3 reads CSAPVNSEEQFF. DNA for the CDR3: TGCAGTGCGCCTGTCAACTCCGAGGAGCAGTTCTTC.